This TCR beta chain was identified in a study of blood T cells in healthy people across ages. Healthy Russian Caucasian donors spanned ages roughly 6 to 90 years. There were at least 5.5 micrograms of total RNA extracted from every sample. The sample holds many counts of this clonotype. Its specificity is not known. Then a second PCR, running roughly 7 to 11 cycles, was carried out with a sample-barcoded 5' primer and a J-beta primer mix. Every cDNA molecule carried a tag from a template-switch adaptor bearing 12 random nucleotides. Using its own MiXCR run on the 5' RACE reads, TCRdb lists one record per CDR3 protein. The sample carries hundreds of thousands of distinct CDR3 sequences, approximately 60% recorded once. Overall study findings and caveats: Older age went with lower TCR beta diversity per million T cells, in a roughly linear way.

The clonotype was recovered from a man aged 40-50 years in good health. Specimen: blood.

The CDR3 region has the DNA TGTGCCAGCAGCGTAGCTACAGATACGCAGTATTTT. Residues: CASSVATDTQYF. The chain employs TRBV9 and TRBJ2-3, with D hard to call. V was shortened by 0 bases and J by 3 bases, with 2 bases between the two germline ends. Germline CDR1 and CDR2: SGDLS and YYNGEE. The CDR3 runs to 12 residues.